This TCR beta chain was documented in a study of shared T cell receptors in the human thymus. Germline CDR1 and CDR2: MNHNS and SASEGT. This CDR3 region has 17 residues. Losses at the gene ends were 4 bases for V and 4 bases for J; bases not matched to a gene: 10. Generated by immunoSEQ multiplex PCR, the TCRdb table keeps only in-frame clones and is missing some. The table has 650,000 to 950,000 clones, approximately 85% seen once. These data were also filed under a second study, of human thymus T cells. In that study: Thymus tissue was removed during corrective cardiac surgery. Overlap was high between thymic repertoires from unrelated individuals, as reported in related research.

This TCR derives from a girl under three years old with a congenital heart defect. The chain is built from TRBV6-1 and TRBJ2-6; 7 positions agree with TRBD1. Sequenced material: thymocytes. CDR3 region: CASSGGRGRAGANVLTF. The CDR3 nucleotides read TGTGCCAGCAGTGGTGGCAGGGGGAGAGCAGGGGCCAACGTCCTGACTTTC.